The clone carrying this TCR beta chain was counted a single time. This specimen comes from a study of blood T cell repertoires in COVID-19. Study summary: Donors in the United States, Italy and Spain gave samples during acute or convalescent COVID-19. T cells, B-cell-depleted T cells, or PBMCs provided the cDNA or gDNA that served as material.

As handled by the study authors: Estimated nucleated cell counts came from reference gene primer amplification. Libraries were prepared by immunoSEQ multiplex PCR; TCRdb keeps only in-frame clonotypes and omits some of them. The DNA was the basis for D and trimming; V, J and clone size are from that table. The profile shows approximately 140,000 clones, 84% of them singletons. The CDR3 extends over 15 amino acids. The V end was cut by 6 bases, the J end by 0 bases, with 14 bases between. Germline-derived CDR1 and CDR2 are MRHNA and SNTAGT. The sample comprised peripheral blood. The sequence was obtained from a woman of 80 years or more in a cohort sampled during active or convalescent COVID-19. The chain recombines TRBV6-4 with TRBJ1-2, with D perhaps TRBD1 (6 bases). Here the CDR3 reads CASRPQGSANYGYTF. The CDR3 coding sequence is TGTGCCAGCAGGCCCCAGGGGTCGGCTAACTATGGCTACACCTTC.